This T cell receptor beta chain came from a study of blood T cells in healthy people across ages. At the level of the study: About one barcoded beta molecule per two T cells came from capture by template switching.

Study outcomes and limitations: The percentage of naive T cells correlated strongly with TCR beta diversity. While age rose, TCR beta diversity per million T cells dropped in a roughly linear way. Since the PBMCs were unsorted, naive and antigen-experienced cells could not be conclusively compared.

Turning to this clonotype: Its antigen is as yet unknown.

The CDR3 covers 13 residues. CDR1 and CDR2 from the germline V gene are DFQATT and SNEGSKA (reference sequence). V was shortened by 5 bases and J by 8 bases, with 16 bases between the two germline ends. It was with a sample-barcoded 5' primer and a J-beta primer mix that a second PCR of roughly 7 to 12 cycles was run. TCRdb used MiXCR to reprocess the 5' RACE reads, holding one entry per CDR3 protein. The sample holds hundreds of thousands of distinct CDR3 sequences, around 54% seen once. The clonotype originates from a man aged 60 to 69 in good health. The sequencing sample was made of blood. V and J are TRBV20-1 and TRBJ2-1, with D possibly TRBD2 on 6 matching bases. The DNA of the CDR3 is TGCAGTGCTCCACTACTAGCCCGCGATGAGCAGTTCTTC. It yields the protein CSAPLLARDEQFF.